The text below deals with one TCR beta chain. The cohort comprised adults aged roughly 18 to 95 years residing in approximately 25 US areas. This sample was included in a study of blood T cell repertoires in COVID-19. Study as a whole: Donors of Cohort 3 who recovered were those that had two negative PCRs, clearance, or symptom resolution. COVID-19 samples from acute and convalescent phases originated in the United States, Italy and Spain. PBMCs, B-cell-depleted T cells, or T cells were the source of the cDNA or gDNA that made up the material.

Clones were sequenced by immunoSEQ multiplex PCR, and TCRdb holds only the in-frame ones, with some missing. This table holds about 140,000 clones, nearly 85% found once. This CDR3 contains 15 residues. The V gene lost 2 bases and the J gene lost 8 bases, with 15 bases spanning the gap. CDR1 is KGHSH and CDR2 is LQKENI in the germline V gene. The chain combines TRBV18 with TRBJ2-2; no definite D call. The source is a man aged 45 to 65 in a cohort exposed to, infected with or recovered from COVID-19 (not recorded which). The source material was PBMCs or T cells enriched from blood (not recorded which). CDR3 in DNA: TGTGCCAGCTCACCAGCCCGATCCTCGCGGGGGGAGCTGTTTTTT. Amino acid sequence: CASSPARSSRGELFF.